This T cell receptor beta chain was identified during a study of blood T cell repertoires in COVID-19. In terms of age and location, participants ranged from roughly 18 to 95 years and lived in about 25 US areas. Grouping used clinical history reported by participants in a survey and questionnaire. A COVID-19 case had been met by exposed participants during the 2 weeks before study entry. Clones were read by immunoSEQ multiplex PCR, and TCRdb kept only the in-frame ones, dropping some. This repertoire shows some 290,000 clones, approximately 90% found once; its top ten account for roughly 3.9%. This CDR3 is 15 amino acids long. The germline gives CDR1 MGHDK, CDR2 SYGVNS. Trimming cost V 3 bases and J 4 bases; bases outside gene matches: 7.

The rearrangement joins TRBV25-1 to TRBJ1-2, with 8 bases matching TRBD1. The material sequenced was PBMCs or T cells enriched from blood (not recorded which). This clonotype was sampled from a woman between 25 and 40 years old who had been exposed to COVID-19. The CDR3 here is CASSEGRGRSYGYTF. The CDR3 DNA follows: TGTGCCAGCAGTGAGGGCAGGGGGCGCAGCTATGGCTACACCTTC.